The 28 T cell receptor beta chains given below trace back to one sample, sequenced in a study of PD-1 blockade in classical Hodgkin lymphoma. No patient escaped relapse after autologous stem cell transplantation, and brentuximab vedotin exposure varied. The table came from immunoSEQ multiplex PCR; TCRdb's copy has only in-frame clones and leaves some out. The sample yields fewer than 15,000 clones, around 80% seen once. Specimen: peripheral blood mononuclear cells (PBMCs), collected at baseline. These receptors all stem from a human donor with classical Hodgkin lymphoma.

This chain connects TRBV7-8 to TRBJ2-7; 7 positions agree with TRBD2. Germline V lookup: CDR1 SGHVS, CDR2 FQNEAQ. CDR3 length equals 16 residues. Trimming took 7 bases from V and 3 from J; bases not matched to a gene: 15. The chain's CDR3 is CASTHTAGGGVYEQYF. DNA for the CDR3: TGTGCCAGCACCCACACCGCAGGCGGGGGTGTCTACGAGCAGTACTTC.

The chain employs TRBV9 and TRBJ2-5; D is unclear. Germline V gene sequence: CDR1 SGDLS, CDR2 YYNGEE. V was clipped by 0 bases and J by 5 bases, with 14 bases between them. The CDR3 length is 15 residues. The CDR3 sequence: CASSVGGRIRETQYF. The DNA for the CDR3 is TGTGCCAGCAGCGTAGGCGGTAGAATACGGGAGACCCAGTACTTC. The variable domain in full, completed from reference TRBV9 and TRBJ2-5, reads DSGVTQTPKHLITATGQRVTLRCSPRSGDLSVYWYQQSLDQGLQFLIQYYNGEERAKGNILERFSAQQFPDLHSELNLSSLELGDSALYFCASSVGGRIRETQYFGPGTRLLVL.

The chain carries TRBV9 and TRBJ2-1, with a weak D call TRBD1 (6 bases). V shed 0 bases and J shed 0 bases, with 10 bases lying between them. Germline CDR1 is SGDLS and CDR2 is YYNGEE. CDR3 length: 16 residues. CDR3 in amino acids: CASSVAWDTSYNEQFF. For the CDR3, the DNA is TGTGCCAGCAGCGTAGCTTGGGACACCTCCTACAATGAGCAGTTCTTC.

The J gene is TRBJ1-6, the V gene TRBV11-3; no clear D gene. Between the trimmed V and J ends, which lost 5 bases and 7 bases, there was a span of 15 bases. Germline V gene data show CDR1 as SGHNT and CDR2 as YENEEA. The CDR3 loop spans 15 amino acids. CDR3 nucleotide sequence: TGTGCCAGCAGCAGAGGTTTTGGGAGCAATTCACCCCTCCACTTT. Residues: CASSRGFGSNSPLHF.

The chain couples TRBV30 to TRBJ2-7; 11 positions agree with TRBD1. Germline V lookup: CDR1 GTSNPN, CDR2 SVGIG (reference sequence). J was trimmed by 12 bases and V by 1 base; bases with no gene match: 8. The CDR3 covers 13 residues. CDR3 in DNA: TGTGCCTGGAGTGCCGGGACAGGGGGAACGCTGTACTTC. It yields the protein CAWSAGTGGTLYF.

This rearrangement joins TRBV7-6 to TRBJ1-5; D remains ambiguous. V lost 5 bases, J lost 2 bases, and 13 bases lay in between. The CDR3 extends over 15 amino acids. Germline assignment: CDR1 SGHVS and CDR2 FNYEAQ. The DNA for the CDR3 is TGTGCCAGCAGCCCCCGGGCCGGAGGCAATCAGCCCCAGCATTTT. It codes for CASSPRAGGNQPQHF. Based on the CDR3 plus reference TRBV7-6 and TRBJ1-5, the full variable domain is GAGVSQSPRYKVTKRGQDVALRCDPISGHVSLYWYRQALGQGPEFLTYFNYEAQQDKSGLPNDRFSAERPEGSISTLTIQRTEQRDSAMYRCASSPRAGGNQPQHFGDGTRLSIL.

This clone has more than one count but fewer than ten. The V and J genes are TRBV27 and TRBJ1-2, with 7 bases matching TRBD1. Per the germline V gene, CDR1 is MNHEY and CDR2 is SMNVEV (reference sequence). Trimming took 6 bases from V and 5 from J; bases not matched to a gene: 6. The CDR3 contains 13 residues. This chain's CDR3 is CASRRTGEYGYTF. The CDR3 bases are TGTGCCAGCAGACGAACAGGGGAATATGGCTACACCTTC.

The chain couples TRBV19 to TRBJ1-4, with D perhaps TRBD1 (6 bases). Germline V gene sequence: CDR1 LNHDA, CDR2 SQIVND (reference sequence). CDR3 length: 15 residues. With 6 bases removed from V and 6 bases from J, the gap between germline ends came to 17 bases. In DNA form, the CDR3 reads TGTGCCAGTAGCCATGGGCTACAGGGCTATGAAAAACTGTTTTTT. This gives the protein CASSHGLQGYEKLFF.

This chain connects TRBV11-2 to TRBJ2-7, with D tentatively TRBD2 (5 bases). Trimming took off 3 bases at V and 0 bases at J, with 12 bases between the two ends. CDR1 SGHAT and CDR2 FQNNGV come from the germline V gene. The CDR3 contains 15 residues. Here the CDR3 reads CASSFGLASSYEQYF. Written as DNA, the CDR3 is TGTGCCAGCAGCTTCGGACTGGCGAGCTCCTACGAGCAGTACTTC.

This clone was picked up a small number of times. V usage is TRBV9 and J usage is TRBJ1-4; perhaps TRBD1 as D (5 bases). The germline V and J ends were trimmed by 3 bases and 8 bases, with 14 bases remaining between them. The germline V gene encodes CDR1 SGDLS and CDR2 YYNGEE. The CDR3 loop spans 14 amino acids. The CDR3 spells CASSAGGVGEKLFF. The DNA for the CDR3 is TGTGCCAGCAGCGCTGGGGGGGTTGGGGAAAAACTGTTTTTT.

By share, this clone counts as medium-sized. The chain links TRBV7-9 to TRBJ2-7; D gene unclear. V lost 0 bases and J 2 bases, leaving 5 bases between the germline ends. CDR3 length: 13 residues. Germline V CDR1 and CDR2: SEHNR, FQNEAQ (reference sequence). The CDR3 nucleotides read TGTGCCAGCAGCTTAGCAGGGCCCTACGAGCAGTACTTC. Amino acid sequence: CASSLAGPYEQYF.

The chain links TRBV7-2 to TRBJ2-5, with D tentatively TRBD1 or TRBD2 (7 bases each). The CDR3 sequence is 14 residues long. Trimming shortened V by 5 bases and J by 5 bases, and 15 bases separated the two germline ends. The germline V gene encodes CDR1 SGHTA and CDR2 FQGNSA. CDR3: CASSPAGGGETQYF. The CDR3 bases are TGTGCCAGCAGCCCCGCAGGGGGGGGTGAGACCCAGTACTTC.

The rearrangement joins TRBV28 to TRBJ1-2; D gene unclear. The CDR3 contains 14 residues. V shed 3 bases and J shed 2 bases, with 10 bases lying between them. Germline loops: CDR1 MDHEN, CDR2 SYDVKM. CDR3 coding DNA: TGTGCCAGCAGTTTGTTGACTGTCAACTATGGCTACACCTTC. This translates into CASSLLTVNYGYTF.

The rearrangement links TRBV2 to TRBJ2-1; D unresolved. Germline V CDR1 and CDR2: SNHLY, FYNNEI. The CDR3 is made up of 12 amino acids. V lost 4 bases and J lost 10, with 11 bases in between. Here the CDR3 reads CASSVGPGEQFF. The DNA of the CDR3 is TGTGCCAGCAGTGTTGGGCCAGGCGAGCAGTTCTTC.

The J gene is TRBJ2-3, the V gene TRBV5-4; tentative D call: TRBD2 (5 bases). This CDR3 has 13 residues. Trimming shortened V by 0 bases and J by 4 bases, and 6 bases separated the two germline ends. Per germline, CDR1 SGHNT and CDR2 YYREEE (reference sequence). CDR3 loop: CASSLAGADTQYF. In nucleotides, the CDR3 is TGTGCCAGCAGCTTGGCCGGGGCAGATACGCAGTATTTT.

The chain carries TRBV4-2 and TRBJ2-1, with D hard to call. The CDR3 runs to 13 residues. With 0 bases removed from V and 2 bases from J, the gap between germline ends came to 2 bases. Germline V gives CDR1 LGHNA, CDR2 YNFKEQ. Here the CDR3 reads CASSQEAYNEQFF. CDR3 coding DNA: TGTGCCAGCAGCCAAGAGGCCTACAATGAGCAGTTCTTC.

The table lists this clone with a count of one. V usage is TRBV20-1 and J usage is TRBJ1-2; unclear D gene. The germline V and J ends were trimmed by 3 bases and 8 bases, with 7 bases remaining between them. From germline, CDR1 is DFQATT and CDR2 SNEGSKA (reference sequence). The CDR3 is made up of 10 amino acids. CDR3 nucleotide sequence: TGCAGTGCTAGTTGGCCGGGCTACACCTTC. Residues: CSASWPGYTF.

By share, this clone counts as medium-sized. This rearrangement joins TRBV19 to TRBJ1-2; weak D call: TRBD1 (6 bases). The CDR3 loop spans 13 amino acids. CDR1 is LNHDA, CDR2 SQIVND, per germline (reference sequence). The V and J ends lost 3 bases and 8 bases respectively, with 13 bases between them. In nucleotides, the CDR3 is TGTGCCAGTAGTATCGGGACAATAAAAGGCTACACCTTC. This gives the protein CASSIGTIKGYTF.

This chain links TRBV4-3 with TRBJ1-6; D is ambiguous. Between the trimmed V and J ends, which lost 3 bases and 12 bases, there was a span of 12 bases. CDR3 length equals 13 residues. Germline-derived CDR1 and CDR2 are LGHNA and YSLEER. This CDR3 reads CASSQASSGPLHF. For the CDR3, the DNA is TGCGCCAGCAGCCAGGCCAGTTCTGGACCCCTCCACTTT.

The chain carries TRBV5-1 and TRBJ1-6; D gene ambiguous. Trimming cost V 4 bases and J 5 bases, with 16 bases left between them. This CDR3 is 16 amino acids long. Looked up from germline, CDR1 is SGHRS and CDR2 is YFSETQ. Written as DNA, the CDR3 is TGCGCCAGCAGCCCGACCGGGGTAGGTAATAATTCACCCCTCCACTTT. Its translation: CASSPTGVGNNSPLHF.

The chain uses TRBV19 and TRBJ1-6; no reliable D call. Germline-derived CDR1 and CDR2 are LNHDA and SQIVND (reference sequence). The CDR3 consists of 17 residues. V gave up 1 base and J gave up 9 bases, with 19 bases separating them. This CDR3 reads CASSIATTAVSGSPLHF. The CDR3 DNA is TGTGCCAGTAGTATAGCAACTACAGCAGTCTCTGGTTCACCCCTCCACTTT.

The J gene is TRBJ1-2, the V gene TRBV7-6, with 8 bases aligning to TRBD1. Germline CDR1 is SGHVS and CDR2 is FNYEAQ. The CDR3 has 14 amino acids. Losses at the gene ends were 5 bases for V and 5 bases for J; bases not matched to a gene: 7. The CDR3 DNA sequence: TGTGCCAGCAGCCCACGGACAGGGAGATATGGCTACACCTTC. It encodes CASSPRTGRYGYTF.

A few counts support this clone. The chain is built from TRBV5-1 and TRBJ1-2; the D is unclear. Trimming left V 0 bases short and J 5 bases short, with 5 bases between. This CDR3 contains 12 residues. Per germline, CDR1 SGHRS and CDR2 YFSETQ. The CDR3: CASSLGGYGYTF. The CDR3 DNA is TGCGCCAGCAGCTTGGGAGGGTATGGCTACACCTTC.

The chain couples TRBV5-1 to TRBJ2-3; 11 bases are a match to TRBD2. Germline values: CDR1 SGHRS, CDR2 YFSETQ. V lost 4 bases and J lost 8; bases outside the gene matches: 9. This CDR3 is built from 15 residues. The CDR3 DNA follows: TGCGCCAGCAGCGAGCTAGCGGGGGGCCTTGTTACGCAGTATTTT. Residues: CASSELAGGLVTQYF.

In this sample, this clone turned up a few times. This chain joins TRBV5-8 and TRBJ1-3, with TRBD1 matching 7 bases. CDR1 is SGHTS and CDR2 is YDEGEE in the germline V gene. Germline trimming cut 4 bases from V and 3 bases from J; bases unmatched to any gene: 13. The length of the CDR3 is 17 residues. The CDR3 region is CASSRRRGQKGGNTIYF. The DNA for the CDR3 is TGTGCCAGCAGCCGTCGAAGGGGACAGAAAGGTGGAAACACCATATATTTT. Using reference TRBV5-8 and TRBJ1-3 for the parts outside the CDR3, the full variable domain is EAGVTQSPTHLIKTRGQQATLRCSPISGHTSVYWYQQALGLGLQFLLWYDEGEERNRGNFPPRFSGRQFPNYSSELNVNALELEDSALYLCASSRRRGQKGGNTIYFGEGSWLTVV.

The J gene is TRBJ1-6, the V gene TRBV6-1, with TRBD1 as a possible D gene (5 bases). Germline assignment: CDR1 MNHNS and CDR2 SASEGT. The CDR3 is 15 residues long. V dropped 1 base and J dropped 6 bases, with 10 bases sitting between them. CDR3 nucleotide sequence: TGTGCCAGCAGTGAAGGGAGGGGAACTAATTCACCCCTCCACTTT. Its translation is CASSEGRGTNSPLHF.

The chain recombines TRBV5-5 with TRBJ1-5; D ambiguous. Germline loops: CDR1 SGHKS, CDR2 YYEKEE (reference sequence). CDR3 size: 17 residues. Trimming took off 0 bases at V and 0 bases at J, with 13 bases between the two ends. CDR3 in amino acids: CASSLVVRGFSNQPQHF. Here the CDR3 DNA reads TGTGCCAGCAGCTTGGTTGTTCGGGGTTTTAGCAATCAGCCCCAGCATTTT.

The gene calls are TRBV2 and TRBJ1-2, with a tentative D call TRBD1 (5 bases). The germline CDR1 and CDR2 sequences are SNHLY and FYNNEI. V lost 3 bases and J 4 bases, leaving 12 bases between the germline ends. CDR3 size: 14 residues. As DNA, the CDR3 is TGTGCCAGCAGTGACGAAGGGGCGGGCTATGGCTACACCTTC. This gives the protein CASSDEGAGYGYTF.